This T cell receptor beta chain was observed in a study of blood T cell repertoires in COVID-19. TCRdb's table, derived via immunoSEQ multiplex PCR, lists solely in-frame clones and lacks some. The sample consists of about 69,000 clones, about nine tenths of them appearing once. Germline CDR1 and CDR2: SGHNT and YYREEE (reference sequence). CDR3 size: 17 residues. J gave up 1 base and V 3 bases, and 3 bases lay outside the gene matches. The chain combines TRBV5-4 with TRBJ2-2; 13 bases are shared with TRBD2. The sample taken for sequencing was peripheral blood. The source of this sequence is a man aged 25 to 45 with acute or convalescent COVID-19. The CDR3: CASSSRTSGGNTGELFF. The CDR3 DNA reads as TGTGCCAGCAGCTCCCGGACTAGCGGGGGGAACACCGGGGAGCTGTTTTTT.